This T cell receptor beta chain was captured by sequencing in a study of blood T cell repertoires in COVID-19. Study information: The United States, Italy and Spain supplied acute and convalescent COVID-19 samples. Sample material is recorded as cDNA or gDNA derived from T cells, B-cell-depleted T cells, or PBMCs.

The authors' processing: Researchers report that nucleated cell counts were estimated from reference gene primer amplification. Profiled with immunoSEQ multiplex PCR; TCRdb holds only in-frame clones, not every one. V and J calls plus clone size are reproduced from that table; the DNA served to infer D and trimming. The sample has 25,000 to 30,000 clones, more than 75% seen once. CDR1 is MNHEY, CDR2 SVGAGI, per germline. Trimming pared 0 bases from V and 3 bases from J, leaving 9 bases between. The CDR3 contains 15 residues. The sample was peripheral blood. The rearrangement uses TRBV6-5 and TRBJ1-5; D is undetermined. The TCR originated in an older man with active or convalescent COVID-19. This CDR3 is CASSYSWRFNQPQHF. The CDR3 region has the DNA TGTGCCAGCAGTTACTCGTGGAGGTTCAATCAGCCCCAGCATTTT.